A single sample gave rise to the 2 T cell receptor beta chains below, sequenced in a study of blood T cell repertoires in COVID-19. Measured with immunoSEQ multiplex PCR; TCRdb has only the in-frame clones, and not every one. Among fewer than 200,000 clones, about four fifths were seen once, and the ten largest hold approximately 12%. Sequencing used peripheral blood. The receptors derive from a woman of 80 years or more with COVID-19, enrolled during active disease.

The chain uses TRBV3-1 (or the pseudogene TRBV3-2) and TRBJ2-3, with D possibly being TRBD2 (5 bases). Germline assignment: CDR1 LGHDT and CDR2 YNNKEL (reference sequence). Trimming stripped 4 bases from V and 5 bases from J, with 10 bases between. CDR3 length: 13 amino acids. CDR3 nucleotide sequence: TGTGCCAGCAGCCCCTGGACTCAAGATACGCAGTATTTT. Its translation: CASSPWTQDTQYF.

The chain is built from TRBV10-3 and TRBJ2-5, with 7 bases fitting TRBD1. Germline loops: CDR1 ENHRY, CDR2 SYGVKD. Trimming removed 5 bases from V and 1 base from J; junction bases left unmatched: 7. CDR3 size: 15 residues. The CDR3 DNA sequence: TGTGCCATCAGTAGTTACAGGGGTTCCCAAGAGACCCAGTACTTC. Residues: CAISSYRGSQETQYF.